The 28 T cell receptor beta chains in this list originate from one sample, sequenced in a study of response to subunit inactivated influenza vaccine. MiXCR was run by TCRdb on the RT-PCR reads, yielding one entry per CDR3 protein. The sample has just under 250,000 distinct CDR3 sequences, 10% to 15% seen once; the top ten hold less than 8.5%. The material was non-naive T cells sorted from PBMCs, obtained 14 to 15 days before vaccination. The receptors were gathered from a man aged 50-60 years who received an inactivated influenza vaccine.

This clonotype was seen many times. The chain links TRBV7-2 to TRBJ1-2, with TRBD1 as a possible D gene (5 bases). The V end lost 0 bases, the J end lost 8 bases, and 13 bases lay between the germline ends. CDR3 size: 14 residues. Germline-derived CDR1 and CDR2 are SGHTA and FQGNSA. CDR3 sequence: CASSLATSGGGYTF. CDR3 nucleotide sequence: TGTGCCAGCAGCTTAGCCACCTCCGGGGGGGGCTACACCTTC. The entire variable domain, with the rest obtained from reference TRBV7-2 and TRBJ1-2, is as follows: GAGVSQSPSNKVTEKGKDVELRCDPISGHTALYWYRQSLGQGLEFLIYFQGNSAPDKSGLPSDRFSAERTGGSVSTLTIQRTQQEDSAVYLCASSLATSGGGYTFGSGTRLTVV.

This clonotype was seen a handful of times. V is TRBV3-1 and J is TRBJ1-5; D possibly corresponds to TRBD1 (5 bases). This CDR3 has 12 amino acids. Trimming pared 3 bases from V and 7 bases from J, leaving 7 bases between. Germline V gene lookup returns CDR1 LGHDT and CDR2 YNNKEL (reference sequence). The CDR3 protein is CASSQGEQPQHF. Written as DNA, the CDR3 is TGTGCCAGCAGCCAGGGGGAGCAGCCCCAGCATTTT.

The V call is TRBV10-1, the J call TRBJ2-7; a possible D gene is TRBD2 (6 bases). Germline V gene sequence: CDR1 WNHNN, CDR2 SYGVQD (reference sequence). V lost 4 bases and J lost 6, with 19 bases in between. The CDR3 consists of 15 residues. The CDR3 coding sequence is TGCGCCAGCAGTGGGTCGGCGGGGACCGGTGCCGAGCAGTACTTC. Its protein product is CASSGSAGTGAEQYF.

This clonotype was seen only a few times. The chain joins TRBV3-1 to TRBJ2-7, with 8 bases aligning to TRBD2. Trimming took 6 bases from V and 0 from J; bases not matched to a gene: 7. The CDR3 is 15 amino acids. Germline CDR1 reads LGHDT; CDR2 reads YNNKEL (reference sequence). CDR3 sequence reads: CASSPTGGASYEQYF. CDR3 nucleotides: TGTGCCAGCAGTCCAACCGGGGGGGCCTCCTACGAGCAGTACTTC.

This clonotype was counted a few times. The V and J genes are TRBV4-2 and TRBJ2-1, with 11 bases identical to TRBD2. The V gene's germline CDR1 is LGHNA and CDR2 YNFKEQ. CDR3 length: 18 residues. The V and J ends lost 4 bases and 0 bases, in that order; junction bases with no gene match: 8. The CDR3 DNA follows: TGTGCCAGCAGCCGCGCCGGGACTAGCGGATACTCCTACAATGAGCAGTTCTTC. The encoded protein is CASSRAGTSGYSYNEQFF.

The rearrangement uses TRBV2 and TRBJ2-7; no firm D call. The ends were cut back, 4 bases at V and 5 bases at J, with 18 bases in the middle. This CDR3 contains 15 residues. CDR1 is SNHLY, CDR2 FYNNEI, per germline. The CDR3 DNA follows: TGTGCCAGCAGTGTGCTCCCCTCCGGGTACAACGAGCAGTACTTC. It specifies CASSVLPSGYNEQYF.

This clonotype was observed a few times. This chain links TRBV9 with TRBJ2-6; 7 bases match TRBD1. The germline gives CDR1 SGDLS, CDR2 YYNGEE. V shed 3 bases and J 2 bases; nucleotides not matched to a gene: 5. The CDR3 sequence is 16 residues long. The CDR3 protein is CASSDRQGAGANVLTF. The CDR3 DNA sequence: TGTGCCAGCAGCGATCGACAGGGAGCTGGGGCCAACGTCCTGACTTTC. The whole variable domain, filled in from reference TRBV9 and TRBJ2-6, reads DSGVTQTPKHLITATGQRVTLRCSPRSGDLSVYWYQQSLDQGLQFLIQYYNGEERAKGNILERFSAQQFPDLHSELNLSSLELGDSALYFCASSDRQGAGANVLTFGAGSRLTVL.

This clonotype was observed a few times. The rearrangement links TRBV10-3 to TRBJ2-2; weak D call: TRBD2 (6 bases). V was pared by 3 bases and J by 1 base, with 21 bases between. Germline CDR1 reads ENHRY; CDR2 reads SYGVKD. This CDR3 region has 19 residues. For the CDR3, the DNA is TGTGCCATCAGTGACCCGGCCGGACTGTCCGGGAGGAACACCGGGGAGCTGTTTTTT. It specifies CAISDPAGLSGRNTGELFF.

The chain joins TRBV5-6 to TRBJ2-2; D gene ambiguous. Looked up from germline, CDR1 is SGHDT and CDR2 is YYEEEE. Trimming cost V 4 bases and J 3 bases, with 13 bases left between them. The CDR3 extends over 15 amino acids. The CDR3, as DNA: TGTGCCAGCAGCCCCGGGCTAGGAGACACCGGGGAGCTGTTTTTT. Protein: CASSPGLGDTGELFF.

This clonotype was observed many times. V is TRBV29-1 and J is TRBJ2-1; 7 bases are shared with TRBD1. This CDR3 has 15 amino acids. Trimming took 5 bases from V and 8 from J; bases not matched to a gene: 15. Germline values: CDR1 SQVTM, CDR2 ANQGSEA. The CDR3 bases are TGCAGCGTTAGAGCGACAGGGTCCCCCGGGGATGAGCAGTTCTTC. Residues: CSVRATGSPGDEQFF.

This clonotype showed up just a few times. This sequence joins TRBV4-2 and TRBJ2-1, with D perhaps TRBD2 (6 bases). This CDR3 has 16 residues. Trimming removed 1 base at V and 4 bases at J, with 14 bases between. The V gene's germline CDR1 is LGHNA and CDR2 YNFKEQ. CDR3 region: CASSQVGGQRYNEQFF. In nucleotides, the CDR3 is TGTGCCAGCAGCCAAGTAGGAGGGCAACGGTACAATGAGCAGTTCTTC.

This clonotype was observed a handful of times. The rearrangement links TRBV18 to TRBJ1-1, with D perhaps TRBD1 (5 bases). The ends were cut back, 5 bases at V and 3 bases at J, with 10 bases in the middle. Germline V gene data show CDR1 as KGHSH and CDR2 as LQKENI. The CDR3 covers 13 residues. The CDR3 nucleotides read TGTGCCAGCTCATACGGGGGGGACACTGAAGCTTTCTTT. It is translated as CASSYGGDTEAFF.

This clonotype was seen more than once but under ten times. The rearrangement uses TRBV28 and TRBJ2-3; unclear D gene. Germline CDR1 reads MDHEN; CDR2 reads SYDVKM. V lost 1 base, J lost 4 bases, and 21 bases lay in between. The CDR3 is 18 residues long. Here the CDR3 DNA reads TGTGCCAGCAGTTTATTAGGTGGTGGCAACTTCCCCCCAGATACGCAGTATTTT. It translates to CASSLLGGGNFPPDTQYF.

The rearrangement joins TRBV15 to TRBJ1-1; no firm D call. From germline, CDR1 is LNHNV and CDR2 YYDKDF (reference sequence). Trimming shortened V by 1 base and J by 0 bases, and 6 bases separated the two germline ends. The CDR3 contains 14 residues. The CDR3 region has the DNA TGTGCCACCAGCAGAGGGGGAGTGAACACTGAAGCTTTCTTT. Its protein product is CATSRGGVNTEAFF.

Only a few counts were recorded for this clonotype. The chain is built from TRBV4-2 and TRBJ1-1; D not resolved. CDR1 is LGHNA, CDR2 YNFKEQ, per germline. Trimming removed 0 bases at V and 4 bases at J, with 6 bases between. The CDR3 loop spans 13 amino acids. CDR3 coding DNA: TGTGCCAGCAGCCAAGATTGGAGCACTGAAGCTTTCTTT. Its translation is CASSQDWSTEAFF.

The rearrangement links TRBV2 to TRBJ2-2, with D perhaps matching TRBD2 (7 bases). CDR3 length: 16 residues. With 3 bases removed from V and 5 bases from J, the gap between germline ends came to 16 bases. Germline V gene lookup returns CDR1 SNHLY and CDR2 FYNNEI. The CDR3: CASSDPGGLLTGELFF. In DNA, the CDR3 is TGTGCCAGCAGTGATCCGGGGGGCCTTCTTACCGGGGAGCTGTTTTTT.

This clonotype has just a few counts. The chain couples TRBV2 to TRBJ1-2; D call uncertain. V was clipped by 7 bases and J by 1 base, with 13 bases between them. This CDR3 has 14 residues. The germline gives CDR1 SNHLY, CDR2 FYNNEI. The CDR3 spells CASIPLNFNYGYTF. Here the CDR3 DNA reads TGTGCCAGCATTCCCCTCAACTTTAACTATGGCTACACCTTC.

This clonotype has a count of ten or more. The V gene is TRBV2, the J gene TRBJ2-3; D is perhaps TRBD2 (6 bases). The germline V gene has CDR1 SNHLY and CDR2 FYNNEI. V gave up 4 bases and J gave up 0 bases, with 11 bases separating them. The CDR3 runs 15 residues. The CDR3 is CASSGLAISTDTQYF. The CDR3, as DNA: TGTGCCAGCAGTGGTCTAGCGATCAGCACAGATACGCAGTATTTT. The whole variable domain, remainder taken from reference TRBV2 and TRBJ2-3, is EPEVTQTPSHQVTQMGQEVILRCVPISNHLYFYWYRQILGQKVEFLVSFYNNEISEKSEIFDDQFSVERPDGSNFTLKIRSTKLEDSAMYFCASSGLAISTDTQYFGPGTRLTVL.

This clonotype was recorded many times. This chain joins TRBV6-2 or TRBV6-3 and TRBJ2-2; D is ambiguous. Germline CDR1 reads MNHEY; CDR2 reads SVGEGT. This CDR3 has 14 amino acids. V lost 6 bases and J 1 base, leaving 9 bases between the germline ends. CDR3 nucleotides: TGTGCCAGCAGACCTACTCTGAACACCGGGGAGCTGTTTTTT. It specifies CASRPTLNTGELFF.

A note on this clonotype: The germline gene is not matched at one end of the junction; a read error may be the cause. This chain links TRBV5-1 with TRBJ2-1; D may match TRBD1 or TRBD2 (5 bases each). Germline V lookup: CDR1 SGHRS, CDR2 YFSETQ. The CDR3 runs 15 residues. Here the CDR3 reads CASSEGRRSYNEQLF. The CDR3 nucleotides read TGCGCCAGCAGCGAGGGACGGAGATCCTACAATGAGCAGTTATTC.

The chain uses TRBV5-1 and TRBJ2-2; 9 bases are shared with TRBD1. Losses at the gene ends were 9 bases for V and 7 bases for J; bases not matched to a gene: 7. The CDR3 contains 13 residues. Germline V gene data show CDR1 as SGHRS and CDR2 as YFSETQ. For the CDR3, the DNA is TGCGCCACCCGGGACAGGGATAACGGGGAGCTGTTTTTT. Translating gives CATRDRDNGELFF.

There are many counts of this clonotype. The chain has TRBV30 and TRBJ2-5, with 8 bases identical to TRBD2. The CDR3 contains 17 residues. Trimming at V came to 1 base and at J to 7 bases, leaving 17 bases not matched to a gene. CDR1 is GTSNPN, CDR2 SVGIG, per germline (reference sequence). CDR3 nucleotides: TGTGCCTGGAGTGACCCTACCGGGACTAGAGGCCGCGTGACCCAGTACTTC. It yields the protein CAWSDPTGTRGRVTQYF.

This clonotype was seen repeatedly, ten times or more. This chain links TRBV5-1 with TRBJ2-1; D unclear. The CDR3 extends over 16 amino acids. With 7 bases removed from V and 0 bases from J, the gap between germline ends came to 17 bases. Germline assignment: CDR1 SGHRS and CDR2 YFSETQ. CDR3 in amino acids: CASLPDGSSSYNEQFF. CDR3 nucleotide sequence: TGCGCCAGCTTGCCGGATGGTTCGAGCTCCTACAATGAGCAGTTCTTC.

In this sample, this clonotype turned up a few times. CDR3 protein: CATKERGSGTEAFF. The CDR3 nucleotides are TGTGCCACAAAGGAAAGGGGCTCGGGCACTGAAGCTTTCTTT. The chain employs TRBV15 and TRBJ1-1; weak D call: TRBD1 (5 bases). V lost 9 bases to trimming and J lost 4 bases, with 18 bases between them. The CDR3 runs 14 residues. Germline V gene lookup returns CDR1 LNHNV and CDR2 YYDKDF (reference sequence).

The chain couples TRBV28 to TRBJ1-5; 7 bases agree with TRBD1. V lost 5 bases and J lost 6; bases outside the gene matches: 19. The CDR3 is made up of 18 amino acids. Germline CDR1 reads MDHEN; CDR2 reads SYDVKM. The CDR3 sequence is CASSQHVPGQFSGQPQHF. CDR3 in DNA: TGTGCCAGCAGTCAACACGTCCCGGGACAGTTTTCGGGTCAGCCCCAGCATTTT.

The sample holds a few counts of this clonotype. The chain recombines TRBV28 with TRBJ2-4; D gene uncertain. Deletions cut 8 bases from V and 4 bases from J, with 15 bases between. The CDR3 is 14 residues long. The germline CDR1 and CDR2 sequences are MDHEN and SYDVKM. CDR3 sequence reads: CASCRWAEKNIQYF. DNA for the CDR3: TGTGCCAGCTGCCGCTGGGCGGAGAAAAACATTCAGTACTTC.

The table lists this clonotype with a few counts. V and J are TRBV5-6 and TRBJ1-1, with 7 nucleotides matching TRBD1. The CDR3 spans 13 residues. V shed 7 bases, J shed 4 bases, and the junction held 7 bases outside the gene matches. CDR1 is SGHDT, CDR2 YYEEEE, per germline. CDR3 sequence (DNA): TGTGCCAGCCTGAACAGGGGAGCCACTGAAGCTTTCTTT. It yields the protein CASLNRGATEAFF.

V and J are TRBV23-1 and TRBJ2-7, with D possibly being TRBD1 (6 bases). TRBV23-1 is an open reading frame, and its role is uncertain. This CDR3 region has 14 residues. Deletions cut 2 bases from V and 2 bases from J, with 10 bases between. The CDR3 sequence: CASSQVGTTYEQYF. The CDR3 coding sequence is TGCGCCAGCAGTCAAGTTGGGACAACCTACGAGCAGTACTTC.